One and the same sample provided the 17 T cell receptor beta chains below, sequenced in a study of T cells in Graves' hyperthyroidism and ophthalmopathy. Researchers amplified the TCR beta CDR3 regions from RNA transcripts. With the HTBI primer set, the TCR CDR3 went through a first round of RT-PCR. From the multiplex PCR reads, TCRdb called clonotypes with MiXCR, one entry per CDR3 protein. The sample includes approximately 700,000 distinct CDR3 sequences, around 17% of them seen just once. The sequenced material came from blood. These receptors all stem from a man between 18 and 29 years old with Graves' hyperthyroidism.

This clonotype has a count of ten or more. The rearrangement links TRBV10-3 to TRBJ2-1, with 8 nucleotides matching TRBD2. V shed 3 bases and J 1 base; nucleotides not matched to a gene: 14. Germline V gene lookup returns CDR1 ENHRY and CDR2 SYGVKD. This CDR3 comprises 19 residues. In DNA, the CDR3 is TGTGCCATCAGTGACTCGATAGCGGGATTGGTTGCTTCCTACAATGAGCAGTTCTTC. Amino acid sequence: CAISDSIAGLVASYNEQFF.

There are many counts of this clonotype. The chain employs TRBV7-2 and TRBJ2-7, with D possibly TRBD1 on 6 matching bases. In germline, CDR1 is SGHTA, CDR2 FQGNSA. This CDR3 comprises 14 residues. The V and J ends lost 2 bases and 6 bases respectively, with 14 bases between them. This CDR3 is CASSLYGGIFEQYF. CDR3 in DNA: TGTGCCAGCAGCTTATATGGGGGCATTTTCGAGCAGTACTTC.

This clonotype was counted between two and nine times. V and J are TRBV6-1 and TRBJ2-7; D possibly corresponds to TRBD2 (6 bases). The germline gives CDR1 MNHNS, CDR2 SASEGT. V was pared by 6 bases and J by 3 bases, with 15 bases between. The length of the CDR3 is 14 residues. CDR3 nucleotides: TGTGCCAGCAGCCCGGCGGGGTCCTTCTACGAGCAGTACTTC. It translates to CASSPAGSFYEQYF.

This sequence joins TRBV7-2 and TRBJ1-3, with D unclear. The germline gives CDR1 SGHTA, CDR2 FQGNSA. The CDR3 totals 13 residues. The V end lost 5 bases, the J end lost 1 base, and 6 bases lay between the germline ends. DNA for the CDR3: TGTGCCAGCAGCCGAATGTCTGGAAACACCATATATTTT. As protein: CASSRMSGNTIYF. Together with reference TRBV7-2 and TRBJ1-3, the CDR3 gives the full variable domain: GAGVSQSPSNKVTEKGKDVELRCDPISGHTALYWYRQSLGQGLEFLIYFQGNSAPDKSGLPSDRFSAERTGGSVSTLTIQRTQQEDSAVYLCASSRMSGNTIYFGEGSWLTVV.

This clonotype was observed at least ten times. The chain couples TRBV20-1 to TRBJ2-3; TRBD2 matches 8 bases. CDR1 is DFQATT, CDR2 SNEGSKA, per germline (reference sequence). The CDR3 is 16 amino acids. V trimming: 3 bases; J trimming: 0 bases; junction bases outside the gene matches: 8. The CDR3 coding sequence is TGCAGTGCTAGGAGAGCGGGAGAACCTAGCACAGATACGCAGTATTTT. This sequence encodes CSARRAGEPSTDTQYF.

The V gene is TRBV25-1, the J gene TRBJ2-3; D not resolved. Germline V lookup: CDR1 MGHDK, CDR2 SYGVNS. Trimming cost V 6 bases and J 2 bases, with 12 bases left between them. The CDR3 consists of 14 residues. Written as DNA, the CDR3 is TGTGCCAGCAGAGGGTACAGCTACACAGATACGCAGTATTTT. Its protein is CASRGYSYTDTQYF.

In nucleotides, the CDR3 is TGTGCCAGCAGCGCCCGACTAGCGGGGGGCACCGGGGAGCTGTTTTTT. Protein sequence: CASSARLAGGTGELFF. The chain joins TRBV7-3 to TRBJ2-2; the match to TRBD2 covers 13 bases. The trim removed 5 bases at V and 4 bases at J, leaving 4 bases unmatched. Germline V gene lookup returns CDR1 SGHTA and CDR2 FQGTGA. This CDR3 has 16 residues.

This clonotype appeared a few times. For the CDR3, the DNA is TGTGCCAGCAGCCGTCGACAGGGAAACACCGGGGAGCTGTTTTTT. Its translation is CASSRRQGNTGELFF. The gene calls are TRBV12-3 or TRBV12-4 and TRBJ2-2; 7 nucleotides match TRBD1. The V and J ends lost 6 bases and 2 bases, in that order; junction bases with no gene match: 6. This CDR3 contains 15 residues.

CDR3 amino acids: CSLGVVNEQFF. The CDR3, as DNA: TGCAGTCTAGGTGTGGTCAATGAGCAGTTCTTC. The gene calls are TRBV20-1 and TRBJ2-1, with D hard to call. V shed 8 bases and J shed 6 bases, with 11 bases lying between them. The CDR3 is 11 residues long. Germline CDR1 DFQATT, CDR2 SNEGSKA (reference sequence).

The chain has TRBV7-3 and TRBJ1-1; no reliable D call. The V end lost 4 bases, the J end lost 2 bases, and 17 bases lay between the germline ends. Germline lookup yields CDR1 SGHTA and CDR2 FQGTGA. There are 16 residues in the CDR3. The CDR3 nucleotides read TGTGCCAGCAGCTCCTCCTCTCGGTTCTCAAACACTGAAGCTTTCTTT. The encoded protein is CASSSSSRFSNTEAFF.

In its sample, this clonotype was seen many times. V gene TRBV20-1 combines with J gene TRBJ1-4; perhaps TRBD1 as D (5 bases). CDR1 is DFQATT, CDR2 SNEGSKA, per germline (reference sequence). V lost 6 bases and J lost 3, with 17 bases in between. The CDR3 runs to 15 residues. In DNA, the CDR3 is TGCAGTGCCACTAAGGGGCCAGGTGCTAATGAAAAACTGTTTTTT. This sequence encodes CSATKGPGANEKLFF.

This chain joins TRBV2 and TRBJ1-5; TRBD1 aligns across 9 bases. V shed 10 bases and J 7 bases; nucleotides not matched to a gene: 14. There are 15 residues in the CDR3. Germline CDR1 SNHLY, CDR2 FYNNEI. CDR3 region: CAISSRTGVGQPQHF. The CDR3 region has the DNA TGTGCCATCTCGAGTAGGACAGGGGTGGGACAGCCCCAGCATTTT. The full variable domain, completed using reference TRBV2 and TRBJ1-5, is EPEVTQTPSHQVTQMGQEVILRCVPISNHLYFYWYRQILGQKVEFLVSFYNNEISEKSEIFDDQFSVERPDGSNFTLKIRSTKLEDSAMYFCAISSRTGVGQPQHFGDGTRLSIL.

This clonotype has a count of ten or more. V gene TRBV11-3 combines with J gene TRBJ2-3, with TRBD2 identical over 10 bases. Trimming cost V 5 bases and J 2 bases; bases outside gene matches: 7. Germline CDR1 is SGHNT and CDR2 is YENEEA. This CDR3 is 16 amino acids long. The CDR3 loop is CASSTGTSENTDTQYF. The CDR3 DNA reads as TGTGCCAGCAGCACAGGGACTAGCGAAAACACAGATACGCAGTATTTT.

This clonotype was observed a handful of times. The CDR3 DNA is TGTGCCAGCAGCCAAGTCCGCGGGGAGCTGTTTTTT. Its translation: CASSQVRGELFF. The chain combines TRBV3-1 with TRBJ2-2, with D unresolved. V shed 1 base and J shed 7 bases, with 4 bases lying between them. CDR3 length equals 12 residues. Germline CDR1 LGHDT, CDR2 YNNKEL (reference sequence).

This clonotype has just a few counts. The rearrangement joins TRBV7-9 to TRBJ2-7; 11 bases match TRBD1. Trimming cost V 4 bases and J 5 bases; bases outside gene matches: 4. Germline V gene data show CDR1 as SEHNR and CDR2 as FQNEAQ (reference sequence). This CDR3 has 14 amino acids. The CDR3 nucleotides read TGTGCCAGCAGCTCTCGGACAGGGGGCGACGAGCAGTACTTC. Residues: CASSSRTGGDEQYF. Full variable domain (outside the CDR3, taken from reference TRBV7-9 and TRBJ2-7): DTGVSQNPRHKITKRGQNVTFRCDPISEHNRLYWYRQTLGQGPEFLTYFQNEAQLEKSRLLSDRFSAERPKGSFSTLEIQRTEQGDSAMYLCASSSRTGGDEQYFGPGTRLTVT.

The V call is TRBV5-4, the J call TRBJ2-1, with 7 bases aligning to TRBD2. The CDR3 sequence is 16 residues long. Germline V gives CDR1 SGHNT, CDR2 YYREEE (reference sequence). The V segment lost 4 bases and the J segment 5 bases; nucleotides outside the gene matches: 12. The CDR3 region has the DNA TGTGCCAGCAGCCCTCGACCGGGGGGTTCGGACAATGAGCAGTTCTTC. Protein: CASSPRPGGSDNEQFF.

In its sample, this clonotype was seen a few times. The chain is built from TRBV10-3 and TRBJ2-1; TRBD2 matches 12 bases. Germline V gives CDR1 ENHRY, CDR2 SYGVKD. V was clipped by 4 bases and J by 6 bases; unmatched bases: 4. CDR3 size: 15 residues. CDR3 loop: CAISATSGSGNEQFF. DNA of the CDR3: TGTGCCATCAGTGCGACTAGCGGGAGTGGCAATGAGCAGTTCTTC.